This TCR beta chain came from a study of tumor-infiltrating lymphocytes in primary liver carcinoma (dated by TCRdb to 2015 to 2018). Context from the whole study: Of the five patients, three men and two women aged 30 to 69 years, four had hepatocellular carcinoma and one had combined HCC and intrahepatic cholangiocarcinoma. TCRbeta repertoire sequencing covered about 35 specimens from 5 patients: around 25 tumor regions, 5 adjacent noncancerous liver tissues and 5 peripheral blood samples. Tumors of the five patients were stage T1-T3 N0M0 with maximum diameters of about 4.2 to 10 cm. Repertoires from technical replicates were highly reproducible, with mean shared-clone rates about 0.86 and correlation coefficients above 0.98. Samples yielded roughly 3.5 to 8 million productive TCRbeta reads; read depth did not differ significantly between tissue types. TCRbeta repertoire sequencing, expression microarrays and whole-exome sequencing were combined in the study across five regions of each liver tumor, with adjacent normal tissue and blood also included. Study-level results and caveats: Because only the TCR beta chain was sequenced and unpaired alpha chains were not captured, true repertoire diversity is likely underestimated. A significantly larger repertoire fraction was made up by the top 250 clones in tumors than in blood (p = 0.039). Because the samples were bulk and unsorted, CD4+ and CD8+ T cell repertoires could not be compared. Repertoire overlap was higher between tumor regions (mean about 36%) than tumor-adjacent (around 17%) or tumor-blood (approximately 14%) pairs, consistent with antigen-driven expansion. The study included only five patients, and the authors note findings should be validated in a larger study.

TCRbeta-specific cDNA was reverse-transcribed from 500 ng total RNA using a constant-region primer and ProtoScript II reverse transcriptase. Three nested multiplex PCR rounds, following a slightly modified ARM-PCR procedure, were used to build the TCRbeta libraries. Each of the first two PCR rounds ran for 9 to 10 cycles using multiplex TRBV1-TRBV30 forward primers together with a Cbeta reverse primer. Sample barcodes and Illumina adapters were added in a final 25-cycle PCR with Deep VentR polymerase. Amplicons of 200-500 bp were gel-purified with a QIAquick gel extraction kit before sequencing. The TCRbeta amplicons were sequenced with 250-bp paired-end reads on an Illumina HiSeq 2500. As for how the authors treated the data: Trimmomatic v0.33 was used to quality-trim the reads, and FLASH v1.2.11 was used to merge paired reads so that full CDR3 sequences could be recovered. V, D and J germline segments were assigned to the rearranged TCRbeta sequences using MiGEC v1.2.1b. Clonotype statistics and Shannon-Wiener diversity indices were computed with VDJtools v1.0.0. To cut down on sampling bias, every analysis after diversity analysis relied on just the 250 most abundant clonotypes from each sample. TCRdb passed the public sequencing reads through fastp at Q25 and MiXCR, retaining productive beta sequences. Every entry covers one CDR3 protein and lists the most common genes and DNA from its rows. In this record, the V and J calls reflect TCRdb's handling and not the investigators' own analysis. The sample data list tens of thousands of distinct CDR3 sequences, and about 75% of these were observed just once. The ten largest clonotypes hold around 41% of the sample.

A note on this clonotype: No cognate antigen has been identified for it. Per-base qualities were not stored, and no clone one base away is much larger.

Relative to germline, V is 9 bases shorter and J is 0 bases shorter, with 9 bases between their ends. From the germline V gene (reference sequence), CDR1 is LNHDA and CDR2 is SQIVND. The cysteine opens and the phenylalanine closes a CDR3 of 12 amino acids. Only the CDR3 DNA stays, 36 bases, in frame from base 1. Total RNA and DNA were co-extracted without cell sorting from approximately 20-30 mg of bulk tissue using the AllPrep DNA/RNA mini kit. Between November 2015 and early 2016, about 5 patients in China with histopathologically diagnosed primary liver carcinoma had their tumors surgically resected. At the time of sampling, the patients were treatment-naive and had chronic HBV infection. Pieces of fresh tumor and adjacent tissue were cut in half, with one half kept in RNAlater at -80 degrees C and the other half sent for histology.

The sequence was obtained from a woman in her 30s with primary liver carcinoma and hepatitis B virus infection. Sample: tumor-adjacent normal liver tissue. The receptor chain draws on TRBV19 and TRBJ2-7, with the D segment identity uncertain. The CDR3 sequence is CASRISSYEQYF. The base sequence is TGTGCCAGCAGAATAAGCTCCTACGAGCAGTACTTC. The reference TRBV19 and TRBJ2-7 proteins fill in what lies around the CDR3, so the full variable domain reads DGGITQSPKYLFRKEGQNVTLSCEQNLNHDAMYWYRQDPGQGLRLIYYSQIVNDFQKGDIAEGYSVSREKKESFPLTVTSAQKNPTAFYLCASRISSYEQYFGPGTRLTVT.